This entry lists 13 T cell receptor beta chains sequenced from one sample in a study of monozygotic twins with inflammatory bowel disease. TCRdb reworked the 5' RACE reads into one entry per CDR3 protein, no DNA. The ten top clones account for approximately 2.4%, within a sample of hundreds of thousands of distinct CDR3 sequences. Sequencing used blood. Every receptor here comes from a human donor with ulcerative colitis or Crohn's disease, or a healthy co-twin of an affected twin (not recorded which).

CDR3 loop: CASSYWQGVFNQPQHF. The gene calls are TRBV6-2 or TRBV6-3 and TRBJ1-5; the TCRdb call, TRBD1, lacks DNA for checking. Per the germline V gene, CDR1 is MNHEY and CDR2 is SVGEGT. CDR3 length: 16 residues.

The chain joins TRBV6-6 to TRBJ1-5; TCRdb outputs TRBD1, but without DNA this stays unchecked. This CDR3 spans 14 amino acids. Per the germline V gene, CDR1 is MNHNY and CDR2 is SVGAGI (reference sequence). The CDR3: CASSYMGERQPQHF.

The chain joins TRBV6-5 to TRBJ2-7. Germline CDR1 reads MNHEY; CDR2 reads SVGAGI. CDR3 size: 16 residues. CDR3 amino acids: CASSYSGYGKSGEQYF.

The rearrangement uses TRBV7-8 and TRBJ2-1; TCRdb's D call of TRBD1 is untestable without DNA. Germline CDR1 is SGHVS and CDR2 is FQNEAQ. CDR3 length: 14 amino acids. CDR3: CASSFAGGANEQFF.

The rearrangement uses TRBV7-9 and TRBJ2-4; as DNA is missing, the TRBD1 call by TCRdb cannot be tested. Germline CDR1 reads SEHNR; CDR2 reads FQNEAQ (reference sequence). The CDR3 extends over 16 amino acids. The CDR3 loop reads CASSLGSVRNKNIQYF.

The chain combines TRBV5-6 with TRBJ2-1; checking the TCRdb D call of TRBD2 is not possible without DNA. This CDR3 region has 16 residues. From germline, CDR1 is SGHDT and CDR2 YYEEEE. The CDR3 protein is CASSSVAGASYNEQFF.

This chain's CDR3 is CASSLIPAAPQVYEQYF. The V call is TRBV5-1, the J call TRBJ2-7; TCRdb's D gene call, TRBD1, goes unchecked for lack of DNA. Germline lookup yields CDR1 SGHRS and CDR2 YFSETQ. This CDR3 has 17 amino acids. The full variable domain, with the rest looked up from reference TRBV5-1 and TRBJ2-7, is KAGVTQTPRYLIKTRGQQVTLSCSPISGHRSVSWYQQTPGQGLQFLFEYFSETQRNKGNFPGRFSGRQFSNSRSEMNVSTLELGDSALYLCASSLIPAAPQVYEQYFGPGTRLTVT.

V usage is TRBV4-1 and J usage is TRBJ2-3; TCRdb designates TRBD1, a call that cannot be tested without DNA. The V gene's germline CDR1 is MGHRA and CDR2 YSYEKL. The CDR3 length is 20 residues. This CDR3 is CASSQGDSSLIYTITDTQYF.

This chain connects TRBV2 to TRBJ2-1. Germline assignment: CDR1 SNHLY and CDR2 FYNNEI. The CDR3 is 15 amino acids. This CDR3 reads CASSELENHNNEQFF.

The chain has TRBV30 and TRBJ1-5. Germline V lookup: CDR1 GTSNPN, CDR2 SVGIG (reference sequence). CDR3 length equals 13 residues. The CDR3 region is CAWSKGTRQPQHF.

The CDR3: CASLRGTMNTEAFF. V usage is TRBV5-5 and J usage is TRBJ1-1; TCRdb indicates TRBD1, and absent DNA this call remains unverified. Germline-derived CDR1 and CDR2 are SGHKS and YYEKEE (reference sequence). CDR3 length: 14 residues.

The chain links TRBV7-9 to TRBJ2-3; TCRdb indicates TRBD2, and absent DNA this call remains unverified. This CDR3 contains 16 residues. Looked up from germline, CDR1 is SEHNR and CDR2 is FQNEAQ (reference sequence). The CDR3 protein is CASSFARGGSTDTQYF. The variable domain in full, with the rest retrieved from reference TRBV7-9 and TRBJ2-3, is DTGVSQNPRHKITKRGQNVTFRCDPISEHNRLYWYRQTLGQGPEFLTYFQNEAQLEKSRLLSDRFSAERPKGSFSTLEIQRTEQGDSAMYLCASSFARGGSTDTQYFGPGTRLTVL.

This chain links TRBV20-1 with TRBJ2-3; TCRdb picks TRBD1, but there is no DNA to check that call. The CDR3 contains 12 residues. CDR1 is DFQATT, CDR2 SNEGSKA, per germline (reference sequence). This chain's CDR3 is CSANGGTDTQYF.